These 14 T cell receptor beta chains were sequenced from one sample in a study of T cell clonotyping in hematopoietic cell transplantation. Here immunoSEQ multiplex PCR was the method, and the copy in TCRdb shows in-frame clones only, minus some. Of 5,500 to 8,500 clones in the sample, more than 75% were seen once. The sequences come from PBMCs, collected 100 days after allogeneic stem cell transplant. The source is a male patient aged 45-60 years who had an allogeneic stem cell transplant from a related donor, so the T cells may come from the graft donor. Some clones in this sample may be carry-over from other donors' samples.

The chain has TRBV7-2 and TRBJ2-5; TRBD2 matches at 10 bases. In germline, CDR1 is SGHTA, CDR2 FQGNSA. The trim removed 5 bases at V and 3 bases at J, leaving 15 bases unmatched. There are 18 residues in the CDR3. CDR3 protein: CASSDPWERGGREETQYF. DNA for the CDR3: TGTGCCAGCAGCGACCCCTGGGAGCGGGGGGGCCGAGAAGAGACCCAGTACTTC. The complete variable domain, with remaining parts taken from reference TRBV7-2 and TRBJ2-5, reads GAGVSQSPSNKVTEKGKDVELRCDPISGHTALYWYRQSLGQGLEFLIYFQGNSAPDKSGLPSDRFSAERTGGSVSTLTIQRTQQEDSAVYLCASSDPWERGGREETQYFGPGTRLLVL.

The chain couples TRBV19 to TRBJ2-7, with D perhaps being TRBD1 or TRBD2 (6 bases each). V was trimmed by 7 bases and J by 3 bases, leaving 13 bases between them. CDR1 and CDR2 (germline): LNHDA, SQIVND (reference sequence). The CDR3 consists of 13 residues. CDR3 coding DNA: TGTGCCAGTACCCCGGGGGCCAACTACGAGCAGTACTTC. It is translated as CASTPGANYEQYF.

The chain is built from TRBV29-1 and TRBJ2-7; possibly TRBD2 for D (5 bases). Germline-derived CDR1 and CDR2 are SQVTM and ANQGSEA. CDR3 size: 12 residues. V was clipped by 1 base and J by 7 bases, with 11 bases between them. DNA of the CDR3: TGCAGCGTTGAAGTCCGCACTAGGGAGCAGTACTTC. As protein: CSVEVRTREQYF.

The J gene is TRBJ1-5, the V gene TRBV30, with no clear D. V dropped 0 bases and J dropped 9 bases, with 15 bases sitting between them. The germline V gene has CDR1 GTSNPN and CDR2 SVGIG (reference sequence). The CDR3 is 14 residues long. The chain's CDR3 is CAWSVTAVNWPQHF. CDR3 DNA sequence: TGTGCCTGGAGTGTTACAGCAGTAAATTGGCCCCAGCATTTT.

J is TRBJ2-3 and V is TRBV10-3, with D unclear. The CDR3 consists of 16 residues. CDR1 is ENHRY and CDR2 is SYGVKD in the germline V gene. The germline V and J ends were trimmed by 10 bases and 0 bases, with 20 bases remaining between them. The CDR3 is CATSRPLSRSTDTQYF. In nucleotides, the CDR3 is TGTGCCACCTCAAGACCCTTGTCTAGAAGCACAGATACGCAGTATTTT.

This clone appeared a few times. The gene calls are TRBV19 and TRBJ2-7; TRBD1 aligns across 8 bases. The V gene end was trimmed by 0 bases and the J gene end by 9 bases; junction bases not matched to a gene: 4. The CDR3 contains 13 residues. The germline V gene has CDR1 LNHDA and CDR2 SQIVND (reference sequence). The CDR3 DNA sequence: TGTGCCAGTAGTATAGATTTCCAGGGGGCGCAGTACTTC. It codes for CASSIDFQGAQYF.

The chain has TRBV5-6 and TRBJ2-7, with D hard to call. From germline, CDR1 is SGHDT and CDR2 YYEEEE. This CDR3 has 14 residues. Trimming left V 0 bases short and J 2 bases short, with 9 bases between. CDR3 residues: CASSLGRDTYEQYF. The CDR3 coding sequence is TGTGCCAGCAGCTTGGGAAGGGATACCTACGAGCAGTACTTC.

This chain links TRBV4-3 with TRBJ1-1; D is perhaps TRBD1 (6 bases). The V end lost 0 bases, the J end lost 3 bases, and 11 bases lay between the germline ends. Looked up from germline, CDR1 is LGHNA and CDR2 is YSLEER. This CDR3 comprises 15 residues. The CDR3 spells CASSQDGRGHTEAFF. CDR3 nucleotides: TGCGCCAGCAGCCAAGATGGGCGGGGGCACACTGAAGCTTTCTTT.

In this sample, this clone turned up once. The chain links TRBV30 to TRBJ2-5; 8 nucleotides line up with TRBD2. TRBJ2-7 explains the end of the DNA better; the J call may be wrong. The CDR3 runs 14 residues. The germline V gene has CDR1 GTSNPN and CDR2 SVGIG (reference sequence). CDR3 nucleotide sequence: TGTGCCTGGCAGGGACTAGACCAAGCCTACGAGCAGTACTTC. Encoded protein: CAWQGLDQAYEQYF.

The chain has TRBV2 and TRBJ1-1; no reliable D call. Germline CDR1 is SNHLY and CDR2 is FYNNEI. V was shortened by 7 bases and J by 7 bases, with 13 bases between the two germline ends. This CDR3 contains 12 residues. CDR3 sequence: CASKVGQFEAFF. CDR3 bases: TGTGCCAGCAAGGTTGGGCAGTTTGAAGCTTTCTTT.

The sample holds one count of this clone. This chain joins TRBV19 and TRBJ2-7, with TRBD1 identical over 12 bases. The CDR3 contains 15 residues. Germline CDR1 reads LNHDA; CDR2 reads SQIVND (reference sequence). The junction had 1 base not matched to a gene; V was cut back by 3 bases and J by 1 base. The CDR3 loop is CASSMGQGASYEQYF. The CDR3 coding sequence is TGTGCCAGTAGTATGGGACAGGGGGCATCCTACGAGCAGTACTTC.

V usage is TRBV30 and J usage is TRBJ1-5, with 8 bases lining up with TRBD1. Looked up from germline, CDR1 is GTSNPN and CDR2 is SVGIG (reference sequence). This CDR3 contains 15 residues. The J segment lost 6 bases and the V segment lost 4 bases, leaving 11 bases of the junction unmatched. The CDR3: CAWKSGGGGSQPQHF. The DNA of the CDR3 is TGTGCCTGGAAATCAGGGGGCGGTGGAAGTCAGCCCCAGCATTTT.

Here the CDR3 reads CASRPGAAGFYGYTF. The CDR3 DNA follows: TGTGCCAGCCGCCCTGGGGCAGCTGGTTTCTATGGCTACACCTTC. This chain connects TRBV6-6 to TRBJ1-2; D might be TRBD1 (5 bases). The V end was cut by 8 bases, the J end by 4 bases, with 20 bases between. The CDR3 is 15 amino acids. The germline V gene encodes CDR1 MNHNY and CDR2 SVGAGI (reference sequence).

This clone has just one count. The chain links TRBV6-5 to TRBJ1-2; possibly TRBD1 for D (6 bases). Germline V gives CDR1 MNHEY, CDR2 SVGAGI. Trimming left V 4 bases short and J 8 bases short, with 20 bases between. The CDR3 sequence is 15 residues long. The CDR3 loop reads CASSSAGEPGRGYTF. Written as DNA, the CDR3 is TGTGCCAGCAGTTCCGCAGGGGAGCCCGGTCGGGGCTACACCTTC.